These T cell receptor beta chains were read from a single sample in a study of blood T cell repertoires in COVID-19. Data came from immunoSEQ multiplex PCR; TCRdb stores just in-frame clones and leaves some out. This table has 30,000 to 45,000 clones, about nine tenths appearing once. The material sequenced was peripheral blood. These receptor sequences come from a human donor in a cohort sampled during active COVID-19. Both conserved end residues are trimmed from each CDR3.

v_gene: TRBV9; j_gene: TRBJ2-1; CDR3aa: ASSVGQGTYNEQF
v_gene: TRBV6-4; j_gene: TRBJ2-1; CDR3aa: ASSPRRGVYNEQF
v_gene: TRBV6-5; j_gene: TRBJ1-2; CDR3aa: ASSYDGQAYGYT
v_gene: TRBV2; j_gene: TRBJ1-1; CDR3aa: ASSVDRGQLTEAF
v_gene: TRBV9; j_gene: TRBJ2-1; CDR3aa: ASSAFRTGDNEQF
v_gene: TRBV5-1; j_gene: TRBJ2-7; CDR3aa: ASSLAKGPYEQY
v_gene: TRBV18; j_gene: TRBJ2-7; CDR3aa: ASSPPGSSYEQY
v_gene: TRBV28; j_gene: TRBJ2-2; CDR3aa: ASSLSLNTGELF
v_gene: TRBV18; j_gene: TRBJ2-1; CDR3aa: ASSPPGVSGNEQF
v_gene: TRBV18; j_gene: TRBJ1-6; CDR3aa: ASSPTRTGPNPGDSPLH
v_gene: TRBV7-2; j_gene: TRBJ2-5; CDR3aa: ASSQRSRAQETQY
v_gene: TRBV11-3; j_gene: TRBJ2-2; CDR3aa: ASSSTIQGNTGELF
v_gene: TRBV7-2; j_gene: TRBJ1-4; CDR3aa: ASSEGTGNSEKLF
v_gene: TRBV30; j_gene: TRBJ2-2; CDR3aa: AWSPNTGELF
v_gene: TRBV10-3; j_gene: TRBJ1-1; CDR3aa: AISEQGALSEAF
v_gene: TRBV15; j_gene: TRBJ2-1; CDR3aa: ATSRTSGNEQF
v_gene: TRBV10-2; j_gene: TRBJ2-7; CDR3aa: ASTRGGAPYEQY
v_gene: TRBV7-9; j_gene: TRBJ2-7; CDR3aa: ASSLGGGYGEQY
v_gene: TRBV6-6; j_gene: TRBJ2-2; CDR3aa: ASSYSSGSSTGELF
v_gene: TRBV2; j_gene: TRBJ1-1; CDR3aa: ASSVTGNTEAF
v_gene: TRBV7-8; j_gene: TRBJ2-7; CDR3aa: ASSLGTSVYEQY
v_gene: TRBV20-1; j_gene: TRBJ1-5; CDR3aa: SASATVDFNQPQH
v_gene: TRBV12-5; j_gene: TRBJ2-3; CDR3aa: ASALDRGY
v_gene: TRBV6-6; j_gene: TRBJ1-5; CDR3aa: ASSWGQGGNQPQH
v_gene: TRBV28; j_gene: TRBJ2-1; CDR3aa: ASGRGFNNEQF
v_gene: TRBV6-5; j_gene: TRBJ1-2; CDR3aa: ASSYEGSYGYT
v_gene: TRBV10-3; j_gene: TRBJ2-3; CDR3aa: ASGPSGGATDTQY
v_gene: TRBV2; j_gene: TRBJ2-1; CDR3aa: ASSVGLAGNEQF
v_gene: TRBV4-2; j_gene: TRBJ2-3; CDR3aa: ASSQDVTGSSTDTQY
v_gene: TRBV5-1; j_gene: TRBJ1-3; CDR3aa: ASSLATGDSGNTIY
v_gene: TRBV7-9; j_gene: TRBJ2-5; CDR3aa: ASSLGQKETQY
v_gene: TRBV6-1; j_gene: TRBJ1-5; CDR3aa: ASSDGTTSNQPQH
v_gene: TRBV5-1; j_gene: TRBJ1-2; CDR3aa: ASSLEQGGGYT
v_gene: TRBV19; j_gene: TRBJ2-7; CDR3aa: ASRPLAGGSIEQY
v_gene: TRBV5-1; j_gene: TRBJ2-3; CDR3aa: ASSLGALGGRTDTQY
v_gene: TRBV7-2; j_gene: TRBJ2-7; CDR3aa: ASSNGQGSYEQY
v_gene: TRBV27; j_gene: TRBJ1-2; CDR3aa: ASSPLAFGGYT
v_gene: TRBV12-2; j_gene: TRBJ2-7; CDR3aa: ASRRRLAGLRSYEQY
v_gene: TRBV2; j_gene: TRBJ2-2; CDR3aa: ASRGWTRDTGELF
v_gene: TRBV3-1/TRBV3-2; j_gene: TRBJ2-7; CDR3aa: ASSSRQGAVAGAAYEQY
v_gene: TRBV6-6; j_gene: TRBJ2-7; CDR3aa: ASSFPGGRAHEQY
v_gene: TRBV5-5; j_gene: TRBJ1-6; CDR3aa: ASSWATEPKYNSPLH
v_gene: TRBV29-1; j_gene: TRBJ2-7; CDR3aa: SVRRGYEQY
v_gene: TRBV5-1; j_gene: TRBJ1-6; CDR3aa: ASSLASGGGNSPLH
v_gene: TRBV28; j_gene: TRBJ2-3; CDR3aa: ASSPNSQGRGTDTQY
v_gene: TRBV7-9; j_gene: TRBJ1-1; CDR3aa: ASSARQGVNTEAF
v_gene: TRBV6-5; j_gene: TRBJ2-2; CDR3aa: ASSSYSSGELF
v_gene: TRBV5-1; j_gene: TRBJ2-5; CDR3aa: ASSLGAGEIQETQY
v_gene: TRBV5-1; j_gene: TRBJ2-2; CDR3aa: ASSSEAGLNTGELF
v_gene: TRBV5-4; j_gene: TRBJ1-2; CDR3aa: ASSLIGQLNYGYT
v_gene: TRBV6-6; j_gene: TRBJ2-5; CDR3aa: ASNTLETQY
v_gene: TRBV9; j_gene: TRBJ1-6; CDR3aa: ASSKYGGQGGYNSPLH
v_gene: TRBV19; j_gene: TRBJ1-4; CDR3aa: ASGGPATNEKLF
v_gene: TRBV3-1/TRBV3-2; j_gene: TRBJ2-3; CDR3aa: ASSQDPVFTDTQY
v_gene: TRBV28; j_gene: TRBJ2-5; CDR3aa: ASSFGGIQETQY
v_gene: TRBV27; j_gene: TRBJ1-6; CDR3aa: ASSLSIRSREADGSPLH
v_gene: TRBV7-2; j_gene: TRBJ2-3; CDR3aa: ASSFEVGAQY